This T cell receptor beta chain was recovered during a study of OX40 agonist ivuxolimab in advanced cancers. Using immunoSEQ multiplex PCR, the repertoire was profiled, and TCRdb retains in-frame clones only, with some absent. The repertoire holds some 20,000 clones, with 74% as singletons. The J segment lost 4 bases and the V segment lost 6 bases, leaving 8 bases of the junction unmatched. CDR1 is MNHEY, CDR2 SMNVEV, per germline (reference sequence). The CDR3 runs to 14 residues. The sequence derives from an adult with an advanced solid tumor such as melanoma, head and neck, liver or kidney cancer. The chain combines TRBV27 with TRBJ1-2, with 7 bases that match TRBD1. This material consisted of CD4+ or CD8+ T cells sorted from blood, taken in a trial of the OX40 agonist ivuxolimab. CDR3 coding DNA: TGTGCCAGCAGGTCCGCCGCAGGGGGCTATGGCTACACCTTC. Protein: CASRSAAGGYGYTF.